This TCR beta chain was sequenced in a study of T-cell reconstitution after alpha-beta-depleted transplantation in children (dated by TCRdb to the mid-2010s). Looking at the study overall: The study quantitatively tracked T-cell immune reconstitution after TCRalphabeta/CD19-depleted allogeneic hematopoietic cell transplantation in children using TCR repertoire profiling.

Libraries were constructed by PCR. The instrument was an Illumina HiSeq 2500. To normalize quantification of the TCRbeta repertoire, the TCR libraries were built with molecular barcoding that relied on unique molecular identifiers. TCRdb's own reprocessing of the public reads used fastp at Q25 and MiXCR and kept productive beta chains. For every CDR3 protein sequence, its rows merge into one entry that carries the most common genes and DNA. The sample data list hundreds of thousands of distinct CDR3 sequences, and approximately 13% of these were observed just once. The ten most abundant clones make up around 2.2% of the sample. The sample's treatment or condition label, decoded: allogeneic hematopoietic cell transplantation with graft depleted of TCRalphabeta T cells and CD19 B cells. TCRalphabeta/CD19-depleted allogeneic hematopoietic cell grafts were given to the transplant recipients, all of whom were children.

For this clonotype: This receptor's antigen is unknown. Since a much larger clone is just one base distant, this may be a read error.

Beyond this particular receptor, the publication reports: The apparently early recovery of alphabetaT-cell counts about two months after transplant reportedly depended on only several hundred rapidly expanded clones that came from non-depleted graft cells. In some patients, high TCRbeta diversity at day 60 was attributed to recipient T cells and intrathymic progenitors that had survived conditioning. Hyperexpanded clone frequencies declined over subsequent months; after one year, T-cell counts and TCRbeta diversity were mostly attributed to newly produced T cells.

The V end loses 8 bases and the J end loses 5 bases, and a stretch of 11 bases separates them. The CDR3 runs 11 residues from the cysteine to the phenylalanine. The kept DNA is CDR3 alone, 33 bases in frame from the first base. The germline V gene (reference sequence) supplies CDR1 DFQATT and CDR2 SNEGSKA. The receptor's source is a male patient younger than 18 who had a stem cell transplant for acute myeloid leukemia, so the T cells may come from the graft donor. Recombination linked TRBV20-1 to TRBJ2-3; the D gene cannot be resolved reliably. Material: PBMCs, mostly from graft donor cells, obtained 360 days after TCRalphabeta/CD19-depleted stem cell transplant. The sequence in DNA is TGCAGTCCTCGTCTGGGAGATACGCAGTATTTT. Protein translation: CSPRLGDTQYF.